The 8 T cell receptor beta chains given below trace back to one sample, sequenced in a study of blood T cell repertoires in COVID-19 (TCRdb year 2020). The library was prepared using the immunoSEQ multiplex PCR assay. The table comes from immuneACCESS by way of TCRdb, which keeps in-frame sequences with V and J called. Part of the clones is missing from these tables; in studies checked, under half for an unresolved V gene and the rest for unknown reasons. For this sample there are over 30,000 clones; approximately 87% appear just once. About 12% of the sample is in the top ten clones. Sequenced sample: peripheral blood. All receptors come from a man between 65 and 85 years old with acute or convalescent COVID-19.

The table lists this clone with a few counts. The chain employs TRBV28 and TRBJ1-1; TRBD1 might be the D (5 bases). The germline V and J ends were trimmed by 2 bases and 1 base, with 8 bases remaining between them. Per germline, CDR1 MDHEN and CDR2 SYDVKM. CDR3 size: 14 residues. CDR3 residues: CASSLTGWNTEAFF. The CDR3 bases are TGTGCCAGCAGTTTAACAGGTTGGAACACTGAAGCTTTCTTT.

This chain uses TRBV24-1 with TRBJ2-5; 9 nucleotides align to TRBD2. The CDR3 sequence is 15 residues long. V lost 1 base, J lost 5 bases, and 4 bases stayed unmatched. Germline-derived CDR1 and CDR2 are KGHDR and SFDVKD. The CDR3 sequence: CATSDLVAGDETQYF. The CDR3 DNA reads TGTGCCACCAGTGATTTAGTAGCGGGAGACGAGACCCAGTACTTC.

The chain carries TRBV7-9 and TRBJ1-1; the D is unclear. CDR3 length: 11 residues. The ends were cut back, 5 bases at V and 6 bases at J, with 7 bases in the middle. Germline lookup yields CDR1 SEHNR and CDR2 FQNEAQ (reference sequence). As DNA, the CDR3 is TGTGCCAGCAGCCCCTCCCCTGAAGCTTTCTTT. This gives the protein CASSPSPEAFF.

This clone was recorded only once. The CDR3 spells CASSQTGRGETQYF. The CDR3 bases are TGTGCCAGCAGTCAAACGGGGCGGGGGGAGACCCAGTACTTC. The chain recombines TRBV7-8 with TRBJ2-5; 7 nucleotides align to TRBD2. J gave up 5 bases and V 6 bases, and 9 bases lay outside the gene matches. CDR1 is SGHVS, CDR2 FQNEAQ, per germline. The CDR3 runs 14 residues. Filled out from reference TRBV7-8 and TRBJ2-5, the complete variable domain reads GAGVSQSPRYKVAKRGQDVALRCDPISGHVSLFWYQQALGQGPEFLTYFQNEAQLDKSGLPSDRFFAERPEGSVSTLKIQRTQQEDSAVYLCASSQTGRGETQYFGPGTRLLVL.

The J gene is TRBJ2-1, the V gene TRBV11-3, with 8 bases that match TRBD1. This CDR3 comprises 15 residues. The germline CDR1 and CDR2 sequences are SGHNT and YENEEA. Losses at the gene ends were 4 bases for V and 2 bases for J; bases not matched to a gene: 4. CDR3 loop: CASSSSGGPYNEQFF. DNA of the CDR3: TGTGCCAGCAGCTCCTCAGGGGGCCCCTACAATGAGCAGTTCTTC.

The chain couples TRBV19 to TRBJ1-4, with 8 bases that match TRBD1. The V gene's germline CDR1 is LNHDA and CDR2 SQIVND (reference sequence). This CDR3 has 14 amino acids. V shed 4 bases, J shed 8 bases, and the junction held 6 bases outside the gene matches. The CDR3 spells CASSKSRGREKLFF. The CDR3 DNA reads TGTGCCAGTAGTAAGAGCAGGGGGCGGGAAAAACTGTTTTTT.

This rearrangement joins TRBV4-2 to TRBJ2-3, with D unclear. The CDR3 has 14 residues. V was shortened by 0 bases and J by 4 bases, with 8 bases between the two germline ends. Germline CDR1 is LGHNA and CDR2 is YNFKEQ. The CDR3 bases are TGTGCCAGCAGCCAAGACTCCCCGTCAGATACGCAGTATTTT. Its translation is CASSQDSPSDTQYF.

The rearrangement joins TRBV7-9 to TRBJ2-2; 7 bases map to TRBD1. CDR3 length: 16 amino acids. Unmatched junction bases numbered 7, after V lost 5 bases and J lost 1 base. Germline V lookup: CDR1 SEHNR, CDR2 FQNEAQ (reference sequence). The CDR3 reads CASSVFRDRNTGELFF. DNA for the CDR3: TGTGCCAGCAGCGTATTCCGGGACAGGAACACCGGGGAGCTGTTTTTT.